This T cell receptor (beta chain) was identified in a study of blood T cell repertoires in COVID-19. Whole-study context: COVID-19 samples collected from the United States, Italy and Spain covered acute and convalescent phases. The analysed material was cDNA or gDNA that came from T cells, B-cell-depleted T cells, or PBMCs.

This clone was found a few times. Authors' processing steps: The assay estimated nucleated cells by amplifying reference gene primers. Clones were read by immunoSEQ multiplex PCR, and TCRdb kept only the in-frame ones, dropping some. That table is the source of V, J and clone size, and D and trimming were worked out from the DNA. Among 120,000 to 150,000 clones, roughly 84% were seen once, and the ten largest hold more than 7%. The germline CDR1 and CDR2 sequences are SGDLS and YYNGEE. Trimming removed 4 bases from V and 0 bases from J; junction bases left unmatched: 12. The CDR3 covers 17 residues. Sequenced input: peripheral blood. The chain uses TRBV9 and TRBJ1-2, with 7 bases that match TRBD1. The receptor comes from a human donor in a cohort sampled during active COVID-19. This chain's CDR3 is CASSTRGTVLTNYGYTF. The CDR3 nucleotides are TGTGCCAGCAGCACCCGAGGGACAGTCCTTACTAACTATGGCTACACCTTC.